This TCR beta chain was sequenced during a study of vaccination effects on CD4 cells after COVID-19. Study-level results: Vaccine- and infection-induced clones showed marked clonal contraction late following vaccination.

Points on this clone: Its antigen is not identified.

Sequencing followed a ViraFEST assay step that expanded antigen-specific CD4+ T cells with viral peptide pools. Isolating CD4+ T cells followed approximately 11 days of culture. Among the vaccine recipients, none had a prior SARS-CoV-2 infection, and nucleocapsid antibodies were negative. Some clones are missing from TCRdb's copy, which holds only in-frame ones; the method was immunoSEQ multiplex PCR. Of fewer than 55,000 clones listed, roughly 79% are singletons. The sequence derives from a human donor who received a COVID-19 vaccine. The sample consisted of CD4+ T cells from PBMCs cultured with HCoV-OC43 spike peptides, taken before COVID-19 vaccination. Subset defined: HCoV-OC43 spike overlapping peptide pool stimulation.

CDR3 region: CASWEGQGTDTQYF. For the CDR3, the DNA is TGCGCCAGCTGGGAGGGACAGGGGACAGATACGCAGTATTTT. This rearrangement joins TRBV5-1 to TRBJ2-3; 10 nucleotides match TRBD1. The trim removed 7 bases at V and 3 bases at J, leaving 5 bases unmatched. This CDR3 has 14 amino acids. Germline loops: CDR1 SGHRS, CDR2 YFSETQ.